This T cell receptor (beta chain) derives from a study of shared clonotypes between healthy human individuals. The table came from immunoSEQ multiplex PCR; TCRdb's copy has only in-frame clones and leaves some out. The sample shows over 2 million clones, roughly 96% of them seen only once. The CDR3 sequence is 15 residues long. Per germline, CDR1 LNHNV and CDR2 YYDKDF (reference sequence). Trimming removed 5 bases at V and 5 bases at J, with 19 bases between. This chain connects TRBV15 to TRBJ2-7; D not resolved. This clonotype was sampled from a young man in good health. The sample was naive CD4+ T cells sorted from blood. Subset here: CD45RA+ positively selected. The CDR3 loop is CATSPEMEGLDEQYF. For the CDR3, the DNA is TGTGCCACCAGCCCAGAGATGGAAGGGTTGGACGAGCAGTACTTC.